This is a list of T cell receptor beta chains from one sample in a study of blood T cells in healthy people across ages. MiXCR was run by TCRdb on the 5' RACE reads, yielding one entry per CDR3 protein. Here the sample spans 890,000 or so distinct CDR3 sequences, 55% to 65% being singletons. The sample consisted of blood. The receptors derive from a young man in good health. Each CDR3 is given with its conserved first and last residue. The D gene is left open where the match is weak. Not all rows give a size; the values are once, few, many and, for expanded clones, a class.

d_gene	j_gene	v_gene	len	abundance	CDR3aa	CDR3nt
.	TRBJ2-1	TRBV4-3	15	few	CASSQAGLPGGEQFF	TGCGCCAGCAGCCAAGCCGGCCTTCCTGGGGGTGAGCAGTTCTTC
.	TRBJ1-2	TRBV30	13	once	CAWSVEGTYGYTF	TGTGCCTGGAGTGTAGAAGGGACCTATGGCTACACCTTC
TRBD2	TRBJ2-1	TRBV4-2	16	.	CASSQDGSGGGGEQFF	TGTGCCAGCAGCCAAGATGGAAGCGGGGGGGGAGGTGAGCAGTTCTTC
.	TRBJ1-6	TRBV9	16	.	CASSPGGGRGTSPLHF	TGTGCCAGCAGCCCCGGTGGAGGCCGCGGGACTTCACCCCTCCACTTT
.	TRBJ2-4	TRBV6-2/TRBV6-3	16	.	CASSESGARAKNIQYF	TGTGCCAGCAGCGAATCAGGGGCTCGAGCCAAAAACATTCAGTACTTC
TRBD1	TRBJ2-7	TRBV6-1	16	once	CASSEGIDRVSYEQYF	TGTGCCAGCAGTGAAGGGATAGACAGGGTCTCCTACGAGCAGTACTTC
.	TRBJ2-1	TRBV5-5	11	.	CASSLSGHQFF	TGTGCCAGCAGCTTATCGGGACATCAGTTCTTC
.	TRBJ2-5	TRBV6-2/TRBV6-3	12	few	CASTAKLETQYF	TGTGCCAGCACCGCAAAATTGGAGACCCAGTACTTC
.	TRBJ2-7	TRBV7-2	15	.	CTSSPTVQGSYEQYF	TGTACCAGCAGCCCAACCGTTCAAGGATCCTACGAGCAGTACTTC
.	TRBJ2-1	TRBV9	15	few	CASSVVGAGTNEQFF	TGTGCCAGCAGCGTAGTAGGTGCAGGGACCAATGAGCAGTTCTTC
.	TRBJ2-7	TRBV20-1	14	.	CSARGAGAEYEQYF	TGCAGTGCTAGGGGGGCAGGGGCAGAGTACGAGCAGTACTTC
.	TRBJ2-7	TRBV28	16	.	CASSFHLEVLSYEQYF	TGTGCCAGCAGTTTTCATTTGGAGGTCCTTTCGTACGAGCAGTACTTC
.	TRBJ1-2	TRBV25-1	15	.	CASSPPWETNYGYTF	TGTGCCAGCAGTCCTCCCTGGGAGACTAACTATGGCTACACCTTC
TRBD2	TRBJ2-1	TRBV7-3	16	.	CASSPRTGTSHNEQFF	TGTGCCAGCAGTCCTCGGACCGGGACTAGTCACAATGAGCAGTTCTTC
TRBD1	TRBJ2-6	TRBV29-1	16	few	CSVGRQGSSGANVLTF	TGCAGCGTTGGACGACAGGGGAGCTCTGGGGCCAACGTCCTGACTTTC
.	TRBJ1-2	TRBV7-2	14	few	CASSLNSGRYGYTF	TGTGCCAGCAGCTTAAACTCAGGGCGCTATGGCTACACCTTC
TRBD1	TRBJ2-1	TRBV29-1	15	few	CSVEEVPGQGNEQFF	TGCAGCGTTGAAGAGGTCCCGGGACAGGGTAATGAGCAGTTCTTC
.	TRBJ2-1	TRBV27	15	.	CASSFGAGARDEQFF	TGTGCCAGCAGTTTCGGTGCGGGGGCCAGGGATGAGCAGTTCTTC
TRBD2	TRBJ2-7	TRBV4-1	16	.	CASSQDGREVRYEQYF	TGCGCCAGCAGCCAAGATGGGAGGGAGGTGCGGTACGAGCAGTACTTC
.	TRBJ2-1	TRBV9	15	.	CASSVVGGAFNEQFF	TGTGCCAGCAGCGTAGTGGGGGGGGCCTTTAATGAGCAGTTCTTC